These 26 T cell receptor beta chains were sequenced from one sample in a study of blood T cell repertoires in COVID-19 (dated by TCRdb to about 2020). The library was produced with the immunoSEQ multiplex PCR assay. The source is immuneACCESS, and TCRdb retained only in-frame sequences with V and J called. Part of the clones is not carried over; for the studies checked, unresolved V genes explain less than half of this, and the remainder is unexplained. Across this sample there are some 87,000 clones, with roughly 86% seen only once. About a sixth of the sample goes to the ten largest clones. Sequenced material: peripheral blood. The receptors stem from a human donor in a cohort sampled during active COVID-19.

This sequence joins TRBV24-1 and TRBJ2-5, with 7 bases matching TRBD1. The germline V gene has CDR1 KGHDR and CDR2 SFDVKD. This CDR3 is built from 14 residues. Losses at the gene ends were 3 bases for V and 7 bases for J; bases not matched to a gene: 7. CDR3 DNA: TGTGCCACCAGTGATAACCGACAGGGCAGGACCCAGTACTTC. It translates to CATSDNRQGRTQYF.

The chain joins TRBV25-1 to TRBJ1-1; tentatively, D is TRBD1 (5 bases). CDR3 length: 18 amino acids. The germline gives CDR1 MGHDK, CDR2 SYGVNS. The V and J ends lost 0 bases and 3 bases respectively, with 20 bases between them. CDR3 residues: CASSEYFPTVAHDTEAFF. CDR3 in DNA: TGTGCCAGCAGTGAATACTTCCCGACAGTAGCCCATGACACTGAAGCTTTCTTT.

The chain couples TRBV7-9 to TRBJ2-5, with a possible D match to TRBD1 (6 bases). Germline V gene data show CDR1 as SEHNR and CDR2 as FQNEAQ (reference sequence). Trimming cost V 0 bases and J 3 bases, with 11 bases left between them. The CDR3 is 15 residues long. The CDR3 reads CASSLALGAEETQYF. The DNA of the CDR3 is TGTGCCAGCAGCTTAGCGTTGGGGGCCGAAGAGACCCAGTACTTC.

The gene calls are TRBV6-5 and TRBJ2-7; the D is unclear. The CDR3 is 12 amino acids. The V gene's germline CDR1 is MNHEY and CDR2 SVGAGI. With 6 bases removed from V and 0 bases from J, the gap between germline ends came to 6 bases. CDR3 nucleotides: TGTGCCAGCAGGAGAAGCTCCTACGAGCAGTACTTC. Protein sequence: CASRRSSYEQYF.

There are many counts of this clone. V and J are TRBV7-3 and TRBJ1-1, with D uncertain. There are 15 residues in the CDR3. V shed 4 bases and J shed 5 bases, with 17 bases lying between them. Germline V CDR1 and CDR2: SGHTA, FQGTGA. CDR3 coding DNA: TGTGCCAGCAGCTCGAAAAGGGCTTCGGGGACTGAAGCTTTCTTT. Protein: CASSSKRASGTEAFF.

The chain carries TRBV27 and TRBJ2-3; 15 bases are shared with TRBD2. CDR3 length: 16 residues. Germline-derived CDR1 and CDR2 are MNHEY and SMNVEV (reference sequence). V shed 2 bases, J shed 6 bases, and the junction held 3 bases outside the gene matches. In DNA, the CDR3 is TGTGCCAGCAGTTTACTCGGACTAGCGGGGGGGGATACGCAGTATTTT. Translation: CASSLLGLAGGDTQYF.

The J gene is TRBJ1-2, the V gene TRBV18; TRBD1 aligns across 8 bases. The CDR3 is 15 amino acids. J gave up 7 bases and V 6 bases, and 13 bases lay outside the gene matches. Germline assignment: CDR1 KGHSH and CDR2 LQKENI. CDR3 nucleotides: TGTGCCAGCTCGCAGGGGCAGGGGGCGTTCAGTGGCTACACCTTC. Translating gives CASSQGQGAFSGYTF.

This chain joins TRBV7-2 and TRBJ1-6; 7 bases align to TRBD1. The CDR3 contains 16 residues. V lost 4 bases and J lost 6; bases outside the gene matches: 9. Germline V gene data show CDR1 as SGHTA and CDR2 as FQGNSA. As DNA, the CDR3 is TGTGCCAGCAGCTACCGAGGGGGCGAAGCTAATTCACCCCTCCACTTT. Its translation is CASSYRGGEANSPLHF. The full variable domain, rest sourced from reference TRBV7-2 and TRBJ1-6, is GAGVSQSPSNKVTEKGKDVELRCDPISGHTALYWYRQSLGQGLEFLIYFQGNSAPDKSGLPSDRFSAERTGGSVSTLTIQRTQQEDSAVYLCASSYRGGEANSPLHFGNGTRLTVT.

The chain employs TRBV24-1 and TRBJ1-4; a possible D gene is TRBD1 (5 bases). Germline CDR1 reads KGHDR; CDR2 reads SFDVKD. Trimming left V 4 bases short and J 4 bases short, with 18 bases between. This CDR3 region has 17 residues. This CDR3 is CATSDPRCWGVNEKLFF. DNA for the CDR3: TGTGCCACCAGTGACCCCCGTTGTTGGGGGGTTAATGAAAAACTGTTTTTT.

This sequence joins TRBV24-1 and TRBJ2-5, with 12 bases matching TRBD2. CDR3 length: 15 amino acids. Germline V gene lookup returns CDR1 KGHDR and CDR2 SFDVKD. J was trimmed by 1 base and V by 5 bases; bases with no gene match: 1. The DNA of the CDR3 is TGTGCCACCAGTGGACTAGCGGGGGTCCAAGAGACCCAGTACTTC. Translation: CATSGLAGVQETQYF.

The chain is built from TRBV3-1 (or the pseudogene TRBV3-2) and TRBJ1-5, with no clear D. Trimming took off 3 bases at V and 7 bases at J, with 10 bases between the two ends. The CDR3 length is 13 residues. Germline values: CDR1 LGHDT, CDR2 YNNKEL (reference sequence). CDR3 sequence: CASSQDGGQPQHF. DNA of the CDR3: TGTGCCAGCAGCCAGGACGGAGGGCAGCCCCAGCATTTT.

The V gene is TRBV5-8, the J gene TRBJ2-7, with TRBD1 as a possible D gene (6 bases). V was cut by 3 bases and J by 4 bases, with 8 bases left in between. The CDR3 spans 12 residues. Germline V gives CDR1 SGHTS, CDR2 YDEGEE. This CDR3 reads CASSWTVYEQYF. CDR3 DNA: TGTGCCAGCAGCTGGACAGTGTACGAGCAGTACTTC.

The chain recombines TRBV6-2 or TRBV6-3 with TRBJ2-6; D gene uncertain. Trimming stripped 3 bases from V and 0 bases from J, with 6 bases between. CDR3 length: 15 amino acids. Germline CDR1 MNHEY, CDR2 SVGEGT. This CDR3 reads CASSYKYSGANVLTF. The CDR3 nucleotides are TGTGCCAGCAGTTATAAATACTCTGGGGCCAACGTCCTGACTTTC.

The J gene is TRBJ2-3, the V gene TRBV5-6; maybe TRBD1 (6 bases). Trimming stripped 5 bases from V and 0 bases from J, with 13 bases between. CDR3 length: 15 residues. Germline CDR1 SGHDT, CDR2 YYEEEE. In DNA form, the CDR3 reads TGTGCCAGCAGGGGATACAGGGTTAGCACAGATACGCAGTATTTT. Translation gives CASRGYRVSTDTQYF.

The chain is built from TRBV6-7 and TRBJ1-5; D is unclear. Being an ORF, TRBV6-7 has a function that is uncertain. Trimming pared 2 bases from V and 6 bases from J, leaving 11 bases between. This CDR3 spans 14 amino acids. The CDR3: CASSYLPGGQPQHF. The CDR3 coding sequence is TGTGCCAGCAGTTACCTCCCCGGTGGTCAGCCCCAGCATTTT.

V and J are TRBV6-1 and TRBJ1-1; possibly TRBD1 for D (6 bases). CDR3 length equals 15 residues. Between the trimmed V and J ends, which lost 1 base and 0 bases, there was a span of 9 bases. CDR1 MNHNS and CDR2 SASEGT come from the germline V gene. The CDR3 DNA follows: TGTGCCAGCAGTGAAGGTGGGGGCCTGAACACTGAAGCTTTCTTT. Translation gives CASSEGGGLNTEAFF.

The rearrangement uses TRBV2 and TRBJ1-3; 8 positions match TRBD1. Germline V gene data show CDR1 as SNHLY and CDR2 as FYNNEI. The CDR3 is made up of 13 amino acids. V shed 7 bases, J shed 8 bases, and the junction held 7 bases outside the gene matches. Here the CDR3 reads CASTSGTGDTIYF. Written as DNA, the CDR3 is TGTGCCAGCACCTCTGGGACAGGAGACACCATATATTTT.

The chain has TRBV28 and TRBJ1-1; 10 nucleotides align to TRBD1. Germline V gene sequence: CDR1 MDHEN, CDR2 SYDVKM. The V segment lost 7 bases and the J segment 7 bases; nucleotides outside the gene matches: 15. This CDR3 has 16 residues. CDR3 in amino acids: CASKSTRDRGEYEAFF. CDR3 DNA: TGTGCCAGCAAATCGACCCGGGACAGGGGAGAATATGAAGCTTTCTTT. Full variable domain (remainder filled in from reference TRBV28 and TRBJ1-1): DVKVTQSSRYLVKRTGEKVFLECVQDMDHENMFWYRQDPGLGLRLIYFSYDVKMKEKGDIPEGYSVSREKKERFSLILESASTNQTSMYLCASKSTRDRGEYEAFFGQGTRLTVV.

The table lists this clone with a few counts. This chain joins TRBV9 and TRBJ1-4; 7 bases fit TRBD1. The CDR3 consists of 13 residues. Trimming removed 8 bases from V and 5 bases from J; junction bases left unmatched: 6. Per germline, CDR1 SGDLS and CDR2 YYNGEE. The CDR3 protein is CASSRGQNEKLFF. The CDR3 DNA is TGTGCCAGTTCAAGGGGGCAGAATGAAAAACTGTTTTTT.

The rearrangement joins TRBV4-2 to TRBJ1-3; no clear D gene. This CDR3 has 15 amino acids. Per the germline V gene, CDR1 is LGHNA and CDR2 is YNFKEQ. The V gene lost 0 bases and the J gene lost 0 bases, with 6 bases spanning the gap. The CDR3 DNA sequence: TGTGCCAGCAGCCAAGAATGGAGCTCTGGAAACACCATATATTTT. This encodes CASSQEWSSGNTIYF.

This chain links TRBV18 with TRBJ2-1, with 9 bases matching TRBD2. V trimming: 1 base; J trimming: 14 bases; junction bases outside the gene matches: 12. CDR1 is KGHSH and CDR2 is LQKENI in the germline V gene. The CDR3 spans 15 residues. As DNA, the CDR3 is TGTGCCAGCTCACCACAGAGCGGGGGGTCTTTCGGGGAGTTCTTC. Amino acid sequence: CASSPQSGGSFGEFF.

The CDR3 spells CASSPGGNNQPQHF. The CDR3, as DNA: TGTGCCAGCAGCCCGGGGGGAAACAATCAGCCCCAGCATTTT. This rearrangement joins TRBV7-9 to TRBJ1-5; the D gene is possibly TRBD1 (5 bases). The CDR3 totals 14 residues. The V end was cut by 5 bases, the J end by 3 bases, with 11 bases between. Germline values: CDR1 SEHNR, CDR2 FQNEAQ (reference sequence).

The rearrangement links TRBV7-9 to TRBJ1-5; no clear D gene. Germline CDR1 and CDR2: SEHNR and FQNEAQ (reference sequence). The CDR3 length is 12 residues. Trimming took 1 base from V and 6 from J, leaving 4 bases between them. CDR3 nucleotides: TGTGCCAGCAGCTTAGATATTCAGCCCCAGCATTTT. Protein product: CASSLDIQPQHF.

This chain joins TRBV6-5 and TRBJ2-1; possible D gene TRBD1, 6 bases. The V end was cut by 11 bases, the J end by 15 bases, with 26 bases between. The CDR3 spans 13 residues. Looked up from germline, CDR1 is MNHEY and CDR2 is SVGAGI. The CDR3 loop is CACKQGAGMGLFF. DNA of the CDR3: TGTGCCTGCAAACAGGGAGCCGGAATGGGCCTGTTCTTC.

The chain recombines TRBV30 with TRBJ1-1; 9 bases are shared with TRBD1. Germline loops: CDR1 GTSNPN, CDR2 SVGIG (reference sequence). The V segment lost 5 bases and the J segment 2 bases; nucleotides outside the gene matches: 9. The CDR3 has 15 amino acids. The DNA of the CDR3 is TGTGCCTGGGCCCCACCGGGACAGGGTAACACTGAAGCTTTCTTT. Its protein is CAWAPPGQGNTEAFF. Supplemented by reference TRBV30 and TRBJ1-1, the full variable domain reads SQTIHQWPATLVQPVGSPLSLECTVEGTSNPNLYWYRQAAGRGLQLLFYSVGIGQISSEVPQNLSASRPQDRQFILSSKKLLLSDSGFYLCAWAPPGQGNTEAFFGQGTRLTVV.

The rearrangement joins TRBV13 to TRBJ1-3; 7 nucleotides line up with TRBD1. This CDR3 has 15 residues. Losses at the gene ends were 5 bases for V and 9 bases for J; bases not matched to a gene: 13. Germline loops: CDR1 PRHDT, CDR2 FYEKMQ (reference sequence). CDR3 nucleotide sequence: TGTGCCAGCAGCGTCTACCGGGACAGACAGTCCACCATATATTTT. This encodes CASSVYRDRQSTIYF.